The 17 T cell receptor beta chains in this list originate from one sample, sequenced in a study of T cell responses to AZD1222 COVID-19 vaccine. Assay used: immunoSEQ multiplex PCR; TCRdb lists only in-frame clones, some missing. Of some 96,000 clones in the sample, 70% to 90% are singletons; the top ten hold around 3%. Sample: peripheral blood, taken on day 0 of AZD1222 vaccination. The origin of the receptors is an adult in good health.

The chain links TRBV7-2 to TRBJ2-2; TRBD1 aligns across 7 bases. This CDR3 spans 15 amino acids. V trimming: 5 bases; J trimming: 5 bases; junction bases outside the gene matches: 8. In germline, CDR1 is SGHTA, CDR2 FQGNSA. CDR3 sequence reads: CASSHAVRGTGELFF. The CDR3 DNA sequence: TGTGCCAGCAGCCACGCGGTCAGGGGGACCGGGGAGCTGTTTTTT.

V usage is TRBV5-4 and J usage is TRBJ1-2; possibly TRBD1 for D (5 bases). The V gene lost 0 bases and the J gene lost 2 bases, with 11 bases spanning the gap. Germline V gene lookup returns CDR1 SGHNT and CDR2 YYREEE (reference sequence). The CDR3 is made up of 15 amino acids. CDR3 sequence (DNA): TGTGCCAGCAGCTTGGCCGGGACTGAGAACTATGGCTACACCTTC. It yields the protein CASSLAGTENYGYTF.

The chain recombines TRBV5-1 with TRBJ1-5; no clear D. The germline V gene has CDR1 SGHRS and CDR2 YFSETQ. Trimming shortened V by 0 bases and J by 9 bases, and 13 bases separated the two germline ends. There are 14 residues in the CDR3. CDR3 coding DNA: TGCGCCAGCAGCTTGGACTCGGGCTCGCGGCCCCAGCATTTT. It encodes CASSLDSGSRPQHF.

The V gene is TRBV5-1, the J gene TRBJ1-5; 7 nucleotides match TRBD1. The CDR3 sequence is 13 residues long. With 4 bases clipped from V and 4 bases from J, the junction kept 2 bases outside the gene matches. The V gene's germline CDR1 is SGHRS and CDR2 YFSETQ. The CDR3 DNA is TGCGCCAGCAGCCCGGGACAGAATCAGCCCCAGCATTTT. Its translation: CASSPGQNQPQHF.

The rearrangement uses TRBV6-5 and TRBJ2-7; D might be TRBD2 (6 bases). The CDR3 sequence is 13 residues long. The germline V and J ends were trimmed by 10 bases and 5 bases, with 18 bases remaining between them. Per the germline V gene, CDR1 is MNHEY and CDR2 is SVGAGI. In DNA form, the CDR3 reads TGTGCCACCTGGGGGGTCGGAATGGACGAGCAGTACTTC. Its protein product is CATWGVGMDEQYF.

CDR3 coding DNA: TGTGCCAGCAGTTTCCGGGACGGCAACAATGAGCAGTTCTTC. Translated: CASSFRDGNNEQFF. V and J are TRBV28 and TRBJ2-1, with D perhaps matching TRBD1 or TRBD2 (5 bases each). Germline values: CDR1 MDHEN, CDR2 SYDVKM. The CDR3 has 14 residues. The ends were cut back, 3 bases at V and 5 bases at J, with 11 bases in the middle.

The chain uses TRBV7-8 and TRBJ2-7, with TRBD2 matching over 9 bases. Germline CDR1 SGHVS, CDR2 FQNEAQ. The CDR3 length is 14 residues. J gave up 7 bases and V 1 base, and 5 bases lay outside the gene matches. The chain's CDR3 is CASSLGTSVVEQYF. The CDR3 bases are TGTGCCAGCAGCTTAGGGACTAGCGTCGTAGAGCAGTACTTC.

The chain uses TRBV28 and TRBJ1-2, with 8 bases that match TRBD1. The V gene's germline CDR1 is MDHEN and CDR2 SYDVKM. CDR3 length: 16 amino acids. The ends lost 1 base at V and 6 bases at J; junction bases unmatched: 10. CDR3 nucleotides: TGTGCCAGCAGTTTATCCCCCCAGGGGGCGAGTCATGGCTACACCTTC. It yields the protein CASSLSPQGASHGYTF.

This clone turned up a few times. This rearrangement joins TRBV10-3 to TRBJ2-2, with TRBD1 as a possible D gene (6 bases). The V end lost 3 bases, the J end lost 0 bases, and 14 bases lay between the germline ends. The CDR3 extends over 17 amino acids. Per germline, CDR1 ENHRY and CDR2 SYGVKD. The CDR3 protein is CAISDPRTASNTGELFF. Written as DNA, the CDR3 is TGTGCCATCAGTGATCCAAGGACAGCCTCGAACACCGGGGAGCTGTTTTTT.

CDR3 loop: CASSAGGVSNQPQHF. CDR3 DNA sequence: TGTGCCAGCAGCGCGGGGGGAGTTAGCAATCAGCCCCAGCATTTT. The chain joins TRBV2 to TRBJ1-5; weak D call: TRBD1 (5 bases). The germline V and J ends were trimmed by 6 bases and 0 bases, with 12 bases remaining between them. The length of the CDR3 is 15 residues. CDR1 SNHLY and CDR2 FYNNEI come from the germline V gene.

This clone was found a few times. The chain combines TRBV28 with TRBJ1-2; tentatively, D is TRBD1 (6 bases). The CDR3 extends over 15 amino acids. Germline values: CDR1 MDHEN, CDR2 SYDVKM. With 3 bases removed from V and 5 bases from J, the gap between germline ends came to 16 bases. CDR3 coding DNA: TGTGCCAGCAGTTTTACAGGGAGGAGGTTATATGGCTACACCTTC. This sequence encodes CASSFTGRRLYGYTF.

This chain uses TRBV5-1 with TRBJ2-7, with D uncertain. The CDR3 length is 12 residues. Germline CDR1 and CDR2: SGHRS and YFSETQ. V lost 4 bases to trimming and J lost 6 bases, with 11 bases between them. As DNA, the CDR3 is TGCGCCAGCAGCCTTGATGGTGTCGAGCAGTACTTC. It translates to CASSLDGVEQYF. Full variable domain (remainder filled in from reference TRBV5-1 and TRBJ2-7): KAGVTQTPRYLIKTRGQQVTLSCSPISGHRSVSWYQQTPGQGLQFLFEYFSETQRNKGNFPGRFSGRQFSNSRSEMNVSTLELGDSALYLCASSLDGVEQYFGPGTRLTVT.

This clone was observed once. V usage is TRBV9 and J usage is TRBJ2-7; no clear D gene. The CDR3 runs 15 residues. Trimming stripped 4 bases from V and 3 bases from J, with 17 bases between. Germline V lookup: CDR1 SGDLS, CDR2 YYNGEE. The CDR3 DNA reads as TGTGCCAGCAGCCCTACCTCGGACCGATTCTACGAGCAGTACTTC. Translation gives CASSPTSDRFYEQYF. Full variable domain (outside the CDR3, taken from reference TRBV9 and TRBJ2-7): DSGVTQTPKHLITATGQRVTLRCSPRSGDLSVYWYQQSLDQGLQFLIQYYNGEERAKGNILERFSAQQFPDLHSELNLSSLELGDSALYFCASSPTSDRFYEQYFGPGTRLTVT.

The V and J genes are TRBV15 and TRBJ2-7; no clear D. The CDR3 sequence is 15 residues long. The germline CDR1 and CDR2 sequences are LNHNV and YYDKDF (reference sequence). V lost 3 bases to trimming and J lost 1 base, with 13 bases between them. CDR3 in amino acids: CATSSRTGRSYEQYF. In DNA, the CDR3 is TGTGCCACCAGCAGTCGCACCGGACGTTCCTACGAGCAGTACTTC.

This chain links TRBV7-8 with TRBJ2-7; 10 nucleotides line up with TRBD2. The germline V gene has CDR1 SGHVS and CDR2 FQNEAQ. Losses at the gene ends were 1 base for V and 6 bases for J; bases not matched to a gene: 9. This CDR3 is 16 amino acids long. The CDR3 sequence is CASSLEGSGRASEQYF. CDR3 nucleotides: TGTGCCAGCAGCTTAGAGGGGAGCGGGAGGGCCTCCGAGCAGTACTTC.

This CDR3 reads CASRPGTAGSYEQYF. DNA for the CDR3: TGTGCCAGCAGACCCGGGACAGCGGGATCCTACGAGCAGTACTTC. The chain has TRBV28 and TRBJ2-7; perhaps D is TRBD1 or TRBD2 (7 bases each). Trimming shortened V by 6 bases and J by 1 base, and 16 bases separated the two germline ends. Germline CDR1 reads MDHEN; CDR2 reads SYDVKM. The CDR3 is made up of 15 amino acids.

The chain uses TRBV28 and TRBJ2-2, with 13 bases that match TRBD2. This CDR3 region has 18 residues. Germline V gives CDR1 MDHEN, CDR2 SYDVKM. V gave up 5 bases and J gave up 5 bases; unmatched junction bases: 11. The CDR3 DNA follows: TGTGCCAGCAGTCTCCATTCCAAGGGACTAGCGGGAACCGGGGAGCTGTTTTTT. It is translated as CASSLHSKGLAGTGELFF.